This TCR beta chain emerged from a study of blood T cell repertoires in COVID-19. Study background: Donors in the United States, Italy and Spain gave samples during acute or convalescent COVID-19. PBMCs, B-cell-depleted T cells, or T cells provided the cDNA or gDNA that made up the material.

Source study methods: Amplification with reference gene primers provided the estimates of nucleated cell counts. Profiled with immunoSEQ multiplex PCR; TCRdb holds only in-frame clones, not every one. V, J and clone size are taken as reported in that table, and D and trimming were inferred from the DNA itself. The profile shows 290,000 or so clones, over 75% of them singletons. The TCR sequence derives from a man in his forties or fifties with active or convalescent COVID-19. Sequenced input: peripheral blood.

CDR3 bases: TGTGCCACCGAAGCGCCCCCCAGCAATAGGAAGAGCTCCTACGAGCAGTACTTC. It codes for CATEAPPSNRKSSYEQYF. The chain links TRBV21-1 to TRBJ2-7; the table's D call, TRBD2, was not checked against the DNA. TRBV21-1 is shown as a pseudogene. The CDR3 runs 18 residues.